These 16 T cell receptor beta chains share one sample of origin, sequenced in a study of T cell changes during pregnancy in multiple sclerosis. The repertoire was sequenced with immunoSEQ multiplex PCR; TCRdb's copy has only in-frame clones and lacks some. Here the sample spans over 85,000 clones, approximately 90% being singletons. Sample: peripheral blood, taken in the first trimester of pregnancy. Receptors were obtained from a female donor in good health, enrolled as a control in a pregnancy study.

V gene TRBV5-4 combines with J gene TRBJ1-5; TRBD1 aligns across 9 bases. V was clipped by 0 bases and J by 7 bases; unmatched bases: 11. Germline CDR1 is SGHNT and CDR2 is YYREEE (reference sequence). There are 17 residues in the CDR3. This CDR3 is CASSLEGNRGQRQPQHF. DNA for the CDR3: TGTGCCAGCAGCTTGGAGGGAAACAGGGGGCAGAGGCAGCCCCAGCATTTT.

CDR3 coding DNA: TGTGCCACCAGGGCCAGACAAGAGACCCAGTACTTC. Encoded protein: CATRARQETQYF. This sequence joins TRBV15 and TRBJ2-5; the D is unclear. The germline V and J ends were trimmed by 6 bases and 2 bases, with 7 bases remaining between them. Germline V gene lookup returns CDR1 LNHNV and CDR2 YYDKDF (reference sequence). This CDR3 has 12 residues. Drawing the rest from reference TRBV15 and TRBJ2-5, the complete variable domain is DAMVIQNPRYQVTQFGKPVTLSCSQTLNHNVMYWYQQKSSQAPKLLFHYYDKDFNNEADTPDNFQSRRPNTSFCFLDIRSPGLGDTAMYLCATRARQETQYFGPGTRLLVL.

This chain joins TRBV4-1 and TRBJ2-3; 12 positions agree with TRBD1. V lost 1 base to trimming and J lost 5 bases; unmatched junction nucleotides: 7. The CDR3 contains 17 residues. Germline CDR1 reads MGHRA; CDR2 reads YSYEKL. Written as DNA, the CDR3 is TGCGCCAGCAGCCAAGTAGGGACAGGGGGCGCGGAAGATACGCAGTATTTT. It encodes CASSQVGTGGAEDTQYF.

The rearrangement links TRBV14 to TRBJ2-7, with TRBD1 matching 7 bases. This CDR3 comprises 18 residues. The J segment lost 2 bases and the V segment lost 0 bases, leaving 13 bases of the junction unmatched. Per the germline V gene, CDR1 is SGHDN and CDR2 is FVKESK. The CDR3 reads CASSQDPIRDRVTYEQYF. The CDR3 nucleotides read TGTGCCAGCAGCCAAGATCCTATCCGAGACAGGGTTACCTACGAGCAGTACTTC.

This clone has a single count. The CDR3 region is CASGESTGGNEKLFF. The CDR3 nucleotides read TGTGCTAGTGGGGAATCGACAGGGGGGAATGAAAAACTGTTTTTT. This sequence joins TRBV12-5 and TRBJ1-4; 9 positions match TRBD1. J lost 5 bases, V lost 6 bases, and 7 bases had no gene match. Germline V gene sequence: CDR1 LGHNT, CDR2 FRNRAP. The length of the CDR3 is 15 residues. Full variable domain (rest looked up from reference TRBV12-5 and TRBJ1-4): DARVTQTPRHKVTEMGQEVTMRCQPILGHNTVFWYRQTMMQGLELLAYFRNRAPLDDSGMPKDRFSAEMPDATLATLKIQPSEPRDSAVYFCASGESTGGNEKLFFGSGTQLSVL.

This CDR3 is CASSRAQGMNTEAFF. The CDR3 DNA reads as TGTGCCAGTAGTCGGGCTCAGGGAATGAACACTGAAGCTTTCTTT. This chain links TRBV19 with TRBJ1-1; perhaps TRBD1 as D (5 bases). V lost 5 bases to trimming and J lost 0 bases, with 13 bases between them. Per the germline V gene, CDR1 is LNHDA and CDR2 is SQIVND (reference sequence). This CDR3 spans 15 amino acids.

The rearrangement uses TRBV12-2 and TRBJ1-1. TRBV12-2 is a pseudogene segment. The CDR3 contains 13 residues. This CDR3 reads CASRSPRNTEAFF. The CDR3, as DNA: TGTGCAAGTCGCTCGCCGCGGAACACTGAAGCTTTCTTT.

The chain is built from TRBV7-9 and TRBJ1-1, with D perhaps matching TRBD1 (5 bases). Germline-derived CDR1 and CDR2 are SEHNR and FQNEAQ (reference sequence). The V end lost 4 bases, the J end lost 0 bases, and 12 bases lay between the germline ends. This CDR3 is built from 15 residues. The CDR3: CASSSRQSMNTEAFF. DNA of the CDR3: TGTGCCAGCAGCTCCCGACAGAGCATGAACACTGAAGCTTTCTTT.

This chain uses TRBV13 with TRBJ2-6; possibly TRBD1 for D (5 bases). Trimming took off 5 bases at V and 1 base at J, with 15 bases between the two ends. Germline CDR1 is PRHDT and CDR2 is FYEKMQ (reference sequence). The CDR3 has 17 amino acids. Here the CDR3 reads CASSLLAGFSGANVLTF. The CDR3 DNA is TGTGCCAGCAGCCTCTTGGCAGGGTTTTCTGGGGCCAACGTCCTGACTTTC.

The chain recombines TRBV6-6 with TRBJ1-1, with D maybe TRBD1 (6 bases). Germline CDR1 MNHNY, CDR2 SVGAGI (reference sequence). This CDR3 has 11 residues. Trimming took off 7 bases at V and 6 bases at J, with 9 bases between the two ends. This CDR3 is CASIQGPEAFF. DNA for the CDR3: TGTGCCAGCATCCAGGGGCCTGAAGCTTTCTTT.

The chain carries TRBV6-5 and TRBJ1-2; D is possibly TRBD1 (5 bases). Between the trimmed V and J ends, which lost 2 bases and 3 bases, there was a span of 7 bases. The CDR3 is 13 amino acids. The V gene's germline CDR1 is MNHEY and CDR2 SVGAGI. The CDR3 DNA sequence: TGTGCCAGCAGTTACAGCAGGGACTATGGCTACACCTTC. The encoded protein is CASSYSRDYGYTF.

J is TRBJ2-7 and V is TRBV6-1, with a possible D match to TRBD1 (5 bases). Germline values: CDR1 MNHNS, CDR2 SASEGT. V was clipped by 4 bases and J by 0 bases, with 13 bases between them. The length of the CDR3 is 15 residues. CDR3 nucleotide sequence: TGTGCCAGCAGTGCCCAGGGCCTAAGCTCCTACGAGCAGTACTTC. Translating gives CASSAQGLSSYEQYF.

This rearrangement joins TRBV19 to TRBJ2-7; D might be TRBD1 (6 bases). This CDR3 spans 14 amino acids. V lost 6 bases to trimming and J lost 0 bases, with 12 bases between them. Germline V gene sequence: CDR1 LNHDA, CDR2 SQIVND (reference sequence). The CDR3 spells CASRPGQDSYEQYF. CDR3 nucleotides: TGTGCCAGTAGGCCGGGACAAGACTCCTACGAGCAGTACTTC.

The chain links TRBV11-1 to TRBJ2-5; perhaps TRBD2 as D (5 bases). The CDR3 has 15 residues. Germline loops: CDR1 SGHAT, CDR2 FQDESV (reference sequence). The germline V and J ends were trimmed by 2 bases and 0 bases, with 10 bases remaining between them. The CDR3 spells CASSLSGGNQETQYF. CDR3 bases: TGTGCCAGCAGCTTAAGTGGAGGCAACCAAGAGACCCAGTACTTC.

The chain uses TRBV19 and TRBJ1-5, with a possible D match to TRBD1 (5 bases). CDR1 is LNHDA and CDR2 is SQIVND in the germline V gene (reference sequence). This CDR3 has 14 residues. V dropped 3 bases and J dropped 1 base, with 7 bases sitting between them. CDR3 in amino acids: CASSMWGSNQPQHF. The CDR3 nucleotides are TGTGCCAGTAGTATGTGGGGCAGCAATCAGCCCCAGCATTTT. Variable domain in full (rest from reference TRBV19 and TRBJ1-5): DGGITQSPKYLFRKEGQNVTLSCEQNLNHDAMYWYRQDPGQGLRLIYYSQIVNDFQKGDIAEGYSVSREKKESFPLTVTSAQKNPTAFYLCASSMWGSNQPQHFGDGTRLSIL.

CDR3 in DNA: TGTGCCAGCAGCGCCCCGTCGGGGAGCTCCTACAATGAGCAGTTCTTC. Protein sequence: CASSAPSGSSYNEQFF. This chain uses TRBV9 with TRBJ2-1, with D possibly matching TRBD2 (5 bases). The length of the CDR3 is 16 residues. Trimming stripped 3 bases from V and 0 bases from J, with 13 bases between. Germline V gene lookup returns CDR1 SGDLS and CDR2 YYNGEE.